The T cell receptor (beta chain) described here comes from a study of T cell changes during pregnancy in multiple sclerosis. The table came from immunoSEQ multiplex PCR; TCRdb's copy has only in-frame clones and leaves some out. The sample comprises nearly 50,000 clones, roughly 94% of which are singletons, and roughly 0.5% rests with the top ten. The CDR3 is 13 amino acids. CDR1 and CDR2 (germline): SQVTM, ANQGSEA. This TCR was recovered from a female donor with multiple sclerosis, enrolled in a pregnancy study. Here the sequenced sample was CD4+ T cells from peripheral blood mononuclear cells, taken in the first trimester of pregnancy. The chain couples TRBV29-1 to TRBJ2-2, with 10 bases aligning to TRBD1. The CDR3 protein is CGSDRGYTGELFF. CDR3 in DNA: TGCGGCTCGGACAGGGGGTACACCGGGGAGCTGTTTTTT.